The rows below give T cell receptor beta chains drawn from one sample of a study of blood T cell repertoires in COVID-19. The method was immunoSEQ multiplex PCR; TCRdb's version includes in-frame clones alone and lacks a portion of them. Seen here are around 240,000 clones, roughly 81% observed once, and the top ten hold about 0.91%. The source material was peripheral blood. The source of these receptors is a middle-aged man with acute or convalescent COVID-19. Each CDR3 is given with its conserved first and last residue. D genes are given only for firm matches. Clone size, where shown, is once, few, many, or a class for clones that have expanded.

clone size	V gene	J gene	D gene	CDR3 protein	CDR3 DNA
once	TRBV6-6	TRBJ2-3	TRBD2	CASRPVAGGRLHTQYF	TGTGCCAGCAGACCCGTAGCGGGGGGCAGGTTACATACGCAGTATTTT
.	TRBV6-5	TRBJ1-4	.	CASSPSTQNEKLFF	TGTGCCAGCAGCCCAAGCACACAGAATGAAAAACTGTTTTTT
.	TRBV19	TRBJ2-3	TRBD2	CASRLAASTDTQYF	TGTGCCAGCAGACTAGCGGCTAGCACAGATACGCAGTATTTT
.	TRBV19	TRBJ1-1	.	CASSTNTGFSTEAFF	TGTGCCAGTAGTACCAACACAGGGTTCAGCACTGAAGCTTTCTTT
.	TRBV19	TRBJ1-1	.	CASSIGSRGTEAFF	TGTGCCAGTAGTATAGGTAGCAGGGGCACTGAAGCTTTCTTT
.	TRBV11-2	TRBJ2-7	.	CASSWQGVEQYF	TGTGCCAGCAGCTGGCAGGGTGTAGAGCAGTACTTC
.	TRBV7-2	TRBJ2-2	.	CASRPTGGAGELFF	TGTGCCAGCAGGCCCACAGGGGGGGCCGGGGAGCTGTTTTTT
.	TRBV5-1	TRBJ1-2	.	CASSWEEGTYGYTF	TGCGCCAGCAGCTGGGAGGAAGGGACCTACGGCTACACCTTC
.	TRBV28	TRBJ1-6	.	CASMSGINNSPLHF	TGTGCCAGTATGTCCGGGATAAATAATTCACCCCTCCACTTT
.	TRBV11-3	TRBJ2-3	TRBD2	CASSLGLASDTQYF	TGTGCCAGCAGCTTAGGACTAGCGTCAGATACGCAGTATTTT
.	TRBV6-6	TRBJ1-1	.	CASSPVYTEAFF	TGTGCCAGCAGCCCCGTATACACTGAAGCTTTCTTT
once	TRBV7-2	TRBJ2-5	.	CASSLSRDETQYF	TGTGCCAGCAGCTTATCCAGGGATGAGACCCAGTACTTC
.	TRBV29-1	TRBJ2-7	.	CSVSQGYEQYF	TGCAGCGTCTCGCAGGGGTACGAGCAGTACTTC
.	TRBV7-9	TRBJ2-1	TRBD2	CASGQSGGPNNEQFF	TGTGCCAGCGGGCAAAGCGGGGGGCCCAACAATGAGCAGTTCTTC
once	TRBV5-1	TRBJ2-2	TRBD2	CASSPVAGGDGELFF	TGCGCCAGCAGCCCAGTAGCGGGGGGTGACGGGGAGCTGTTTTTT
.	TRBV19	TRBJ2-7	.	CASSIGWADHEQYF	TGTGCCAGTAGTATCGGCTGGGCAGACCACGAGCAGTACTTC
.	TRBV9	TRBJ1-2	.	CASSLTVNYGYTF	TGTGCCAGCAGCCTAACAGTTAACTATGGCTACACCTTC
.	TRBV5-5	TRBJ1-1	TRBD1	CASSLYSDRGTKAFF	TGTGCCAGCAGCTTGTATTCCGACAGGGGGACCAAAGCTTTCTTT
.	TRBV6-1	TRBJ1-4	.	CASSEYFGGRATNEKLFF	TGTGCCAGCAGTGAGTATTTCGGCGGTCGGGCAACTAATGAAAAACTGTTTTTT
.	TRBV5-1	TRBJ2-7	TRBD1	CASSFDREGGEQYF	TGCGCCAGCAGCTTCGACAGGGAAGGTGGCGAGCAGTACTTC
.	TRBV27	TRBJ1-3	.	CASSPQGNVGNTIYF	TGTGCCAGCAGTCCTCAGGGTAATGTTGGAAACACCATATATTTT
.	TRBV2	TRBJ2-3	TRBD2	CASRKASGGTDTQYF	TGTGCCAGCAGAAAGGCTAGCGGGGGGACAGATACGCAGTATTTT
.	TRBV5-5	TRBJ1-5	TRBD1	CASSRRDSNLAFNQPQHF	TGTGCCAGCTCCCGCCGGGACAGCAACCTAGCCTTCAATCAGCCCCAGCATTTT
.	TRBV27	TRBJ2-7	TRBD1	CASSPDRITYEQYF	TGTGCCAGCAGTCCGGACAGGATTACCTACGAGCAGTACTTC
.	TRBV11-2	TRBJ1-2	.	CASSPRTVTSGYTF	TGTGCCAGCAGCCCTAGGACGGTTACTAGCGGCTACACCTTC
.	TRBV7-9	TRBJ1-1	TRBD1	CASSLELDRGPNTEAFF	TGTGCCAGCAGCTTAGAGCTCGACAGGGGGCCGAACACTGAAGCTTTCTTT
.	TRBV30	TRBJ1-4	.	CAWGQGKEKLFF	TGTGCCTGGGGGCAGGGGAAGGAAAAACTGTTTTTT
.	TRBV10-2	TRBJ2-3	.	CASSGESTDTQYF	TGCGCCAGCAGCGGGGAAAGCACAGATACGCAGTATTTT
few	TRBV6-5	TRBJ1-6	.	CASKPVEGRSPLHF	TGTGCCAGCAAACCGGTGGAGGGAAGGTCACCCCTCCACTTT
.	TRBV28	TRBJ1-5	.	CASSFGQFHQPQHF	TGTGCCAGCAGTTTTGGACAGTTTCATCAGCCCCAGCATTTT
.	TRBV11-1	TRBJ2-1	TRBD2	CASSPNLAGGLNEQFF	TGTGCCAGCAGTCCCAACCTAGCGGGGGGTCTCAATGAGCAGTTCTTC
.	TRBV24-1	TRBJ2-1	TRBD2	CATSDALAGDDNEQFF	TGTGCCACCAGTGATGCATTAGCGGGGGATGACAATGAGCAGTTCTTC
.	TRBV2	TRBJ1-4	TRBD1	CASSYRGRNEKLFF	TGTGCCAGCAGTTACAGGGGGCGAAATGAAAAACTGTTTTTT
.	TRBV25-1	TRBJ1-6	.	CASKPPPGVNSPLHF	TGTGCCAGCAAACCCCCCCCGGGAGTTAATTCACCCCTCCACTTT
.	TRBV9	TRBJ2-1	.	CASSVERAIYNEQFF	TGTGCCAGCAGCGTTGAGCGGGCTATCTACAATGAGCAGTTCTTC
.	TRBV6-2/TRBV6-3	TRBJ1-5	.	CASSPGGEPNQPQHF	TGTGCCAGCAGCCCCGGCGGAGAACCCAATCAGCCCCAGCATTTT
few	TRBV30	TRBJ1-3	.	CAWSVRGNTIYF	TGTGCCTGGAGTGTAAGGGGCAACACCATATATTTT
few	TRBV5-4	TRBJ1-5	TRBD1	CASSLGTENQPQHF	TGTGCCAGCAGCTTAGGGACAGAGAATCAGCCCCAGCATTTT
.	TRBV3-1/TRBV3-2	TRBJ1-6	.	CASSQGTRASPLHF	TGTGCCAGCAGCCAAGGGACAAGGGCTTCACCCCTCCACTTT
.	TRBV7-6	TRBJ1-6	.	CASSLSQNSPLHF	TGTGCCAGCAGCTTAAGTCAGAATTCACCCCTCCACTTT